This record covers a single T cell receptor (beta chain). This clone's antigen is unknown. Base qualities are not at hand, and no much larger clone is one base apart. The record originates from a study of shared clonotypes between healthy human individuals (TCRdb year 2020). As for the study more broadly: Three men and a couple of women, aged 18 to 49 years, made up the cohort. Per donor, leukapheresis produced somewhere between about 0.9 and 9 billion PBMCs. For each donor, three plates each were used for CD4 naive and CD4 memory, two plates were used for CD8 naive, and one plate was used for CD8 memory. The study deeply sequenced blood TCR repertoires of five healthy adults to estimate repertoire size and the extent of clonotype sharing between individuals. Different laboratories and diverse techniques were used to prepare libraries and sequence TCR repertoires, to increase sequencing depth and limit assay-specific biases. The paper's findings and limits, for the study overall: Because the study included only a small number of donors, the genetic and exposure-history diversity represented was limited. Naive subsets generally had larger estimated clonotype richness than memory subsets. Compared with non-shared clonotypes, clonotypes shared by all four sorted-subset donors had higher generation probabilities. Pairwise subsampling led to the expectation that sequencing depth would affect the degree of clonotype sharing among donors. About 5% of naive CD4, 3.5% of naive CD8, approximately 2.2% of memory CD4, and less than 0.45% of memory CD8 clonotypes were shared across four donors. Even with the large sequencing depth, rarefaction of the sorted-subset datasets indicated that sequencing was incomplete. Sampling was restricted to blood, and TCR repertoires in tissues likely differ from the TCR repertoires found in blood.

TCR CDR3 regions were amplified from genomic DNA by multiplex PCR using the deep immunoSEQ assay. Extracted genomic DNA from each cell subset was distributed evenly across all wells of several immunoSEQ 96-well plates, and each plate was treated as a replicate. For sorted subsets, 200 to 250 ng of genomic DNA, equivalent to 25,000 to 30,000 T cell genomes, went into each replicate PCR. Purified libraries were quantified with a Qubit 3.0 fluorometer, sized on a Bioanalyzer 2100, and re-quantified with the KAPA Library Quantification kit. Every immunoSEQ 96-well plate was sequenced on a dedicated single-read 150-cycle Illumina NextSeq 550 flow cell. As for the authors' bioinformatics: Because the immunoSEQ output included only junctional sequences and no quality scores, the filtering could not be the same as the filtering used for full-length reads. To assign V/J genes and CDR3, sequences were annotated against IMGT germline references using PyIR, a Python wrapper for IgBLAST v1.9. Any read was removed if the V/J assignment was weak (E-value above 1e-6), the CDR3 was missing, or the read contained stop codons, out-of-frame junctions, or ambiguous translated residues. V3J clonotypes were defined as sequences sharing an identical inferred V gene, J gene, and CDR3 amino acid sequence. To compute the percentage overlap between repertoires, the number of shared unique clonotypes was divided by the size of the smaller repertoire. Richness of each repertoire was evaluated using RTK rarefaction, the Chao1 estimator, and Recon v2.1 estimates of unobserved clonotypes. Generation probabilities were computed with OLGA for all TCRbeta clonotypes obtained by the gDNA method from several donors. TCRdb stores this immuneACCESS table with in-frame sequences only. Part of the clones is absent; in the studies checked, under half of the shortfall reflects unresolved V genes, and no reason is known for the rest. D and trimming were read from the DNA, whereas the V and J calls and clone size are those reported in that table. This sample is represented by some 2,100,000 clones; around 95% of them were singletons. Together, the top ten hold roughly 0.13% of the sample.

Donors were healthy HIV-negative adults with no recently reported acute infections or vaccinations. Every donor was a Caucasian adult living in Nashville, Tennessee, USA. Magnetic negative selection was used to enrich CD4+ T cells, after which naive cells were positively selected on CD45RA and the negative fraction became the memory subset. After blood collection by leukapheresis, PBMCs were isolated using Ficoll-Histopaque density gradient centrifugation and then cryopreserved in the vapor phase of liquid nitrogen. Purity and quantity of every magnetically sorted T cell population were checked by analytical flow cytometry. Genomic DNA was isolated from every sorted fraction and measured by UV absorbance on a Nanodrop 2000c. Counted from cysteine to phenylalanine, this CDR3 has 14 amino acids. The retained sequence is limited to the CDR3, 42 bases, with the frame set at the first base.

The V gene is TRBV21-1 and the J gene is TRBJ1-2. TRBV21-1 counts as a pseudogene. The specimen sequenced was naive CD4+ T cells sorted from blood. The sample's cell subset or site label is to be understood as: CD45RA+ positively selected. The TCR originated in a man between 18 and 29 years old in good health. CDR3 region: CASPKRGRCYGYTF. The base sequence is TGTGCCAGCCCAAAGAGGGGCAGGTGCTATGGCTACACCTTC.